This is a list of T cell receptor beta chains from one sample in a study of cytomegalovirus exposure and HLA in healthy donors. TCRdb's table, derived via immunoSEQ multiplex PCR, lists solely in-frame clones and lacks some. The sample has around 190,000 clones, roughly 83% seen once; the top ten hold around 1.6%. The material sequenced was PBMCs. The receptors originated from a woman between 50 and 59 years old in good health and CMV-seronegative. Both conserved end residues are part of each CDR3. D genes are given only for firm matches. Not every row has a clone size; where given, it reads once, few, many or a size class.

CDR3 DNA,CDR3 protein,J gene,D gene,V gene,clone size
TGCGCCAGCAGCTCTCGACAGGCAACTAATGAAAAACTGTTTTTT,CASSSRQATNEKLFF,TRBJ1-4,-,TRBV4-1,few
TGTGCCAGCAGTTCCCCGCGGGGGGCGACCACCGGGGAGCTGTTTTTT,CASSSPRGATTGELFF,TRBJ2-2,TRBD2,TRBV28,-
TGTGCCAGCAGTGAACTAGCGGGAGTCCACGAGCAGTACTTC,CASSELAGVHEQYF,TRBJ2-7,TRBD2,TRBV2,many
TGTGCCAGCAGCTTACAAGGGACAGGGGGTACCAATCAGCCCCAGCATTTT,CASSLQGTGGTNQPQHF,TRBJ1-5,TRBD1,TRBV7-2,-
TGTGCCAGTAGCTTAAACTACTATGGCTACACCTTC,CASSLNYYGYTF,TRBJ1-2,-,TRBV19,-
TGTGCCAGCAGTGGCTCGGGCCAGAACACTGAAGCTTTCTTT,CASSGSGQNTEAFF,TRBJ1-1,-,TRBV6-4,-
TGCGCCAGCAGCCAATATTTCGAAAGCGTGAAAAGCACAGATACGCAGTATTTT,CASSQYFESVKSTDTQYF,TRBJ2-3,-,TRBV4-3,few
TGTGCCAGCAGCCCTACAGGGGGCGGGGAGACCCAGTACTTC,CASSPTGGGETQYF,TRBJ2-5,TRBD1,TRBV5-4,-
TGTGCCAGCAGTTATCGACAGGGGGGGGACGAGCAGTACTTC,CASSYRQGGDEQYF,TRBJ2-7,TRBD1,TRBV27,-
TGTGCCAGCAGAGACAGGGACGCTCAGCCCCAGCATTTT,CASRDRDAQPQHF,TRBJ1-5,TRBD1,TRBV6-5,-
TGTGCCAGCAGCCATAGCGGGGGGGCCGCAGATACGCAGTATTTT,CASSHSGGAADTQYF,TRBJ2-3,TRBD2,TRBV7-2,-
TGTGCCAGTAGTATGAGGGCAGCGGGGGCTAGCTCCTACAATGAGCAGTTCTTC,CASSMRAAGASSYNEQFF,TRBJ2-1,TRBD2,TRBV19,-
TGTGCCATCAGTGAGTTAGGGACTAGCGGGGGGGCCGGAAACAATGAGCAGTTCTTC,CAISELGTSGGAGNNEQFF,TRBJ2-1,TRBD2,TRBV10-3,-
TGTGCCAGCGGAGTTCTCTACGAGCAGTACTTC,CASGVLYEQYF,TRBJ2-7,-,TRBV2,-
TGCGCCAGCAGGAGGACTAGCGGGAGTCTGTACGGGGAGCTGTTTTTT,CASRRTSGSLYGELFF,TRBJ2-2,TRBD2,TRBV10-1,few
TGTGCCAGCAGCCCCGAACGGACTACTAGATCTAACTATGGCTACACCTTC,CASSPERTTRSNYGYTF,TRBJ1-2,-,TRBV7-9,-